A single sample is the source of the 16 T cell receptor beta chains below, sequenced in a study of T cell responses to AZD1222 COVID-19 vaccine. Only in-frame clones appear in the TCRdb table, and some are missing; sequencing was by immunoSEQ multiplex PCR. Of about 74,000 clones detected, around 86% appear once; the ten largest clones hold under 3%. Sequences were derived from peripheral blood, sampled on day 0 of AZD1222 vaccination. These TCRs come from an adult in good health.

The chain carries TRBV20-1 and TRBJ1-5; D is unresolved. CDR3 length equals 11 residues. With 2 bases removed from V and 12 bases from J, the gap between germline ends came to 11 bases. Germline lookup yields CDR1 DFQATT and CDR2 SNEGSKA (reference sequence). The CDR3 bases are TGCAGTGCTAGAAGAGACATGCTCCAGCATTTT. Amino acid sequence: CSARRDMLQHF.

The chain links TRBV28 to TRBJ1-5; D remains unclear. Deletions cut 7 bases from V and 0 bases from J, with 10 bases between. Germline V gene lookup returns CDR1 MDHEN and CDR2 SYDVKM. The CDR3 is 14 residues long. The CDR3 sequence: CASNKKNSNQPQHF. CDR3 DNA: TGTGCCAGCAATAAAAAAAATAGCAATCAGCCCCAGCATTTT.

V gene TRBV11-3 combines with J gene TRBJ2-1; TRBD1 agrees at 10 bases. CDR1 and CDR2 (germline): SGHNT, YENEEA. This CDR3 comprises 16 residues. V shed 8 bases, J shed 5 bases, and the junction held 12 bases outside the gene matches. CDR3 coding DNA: TGTGCCAGCGGGACAGGGGCCTCGGGGGGGAACAATGAGCAGTTCTTC. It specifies CASGTGASGGNNEQFF.

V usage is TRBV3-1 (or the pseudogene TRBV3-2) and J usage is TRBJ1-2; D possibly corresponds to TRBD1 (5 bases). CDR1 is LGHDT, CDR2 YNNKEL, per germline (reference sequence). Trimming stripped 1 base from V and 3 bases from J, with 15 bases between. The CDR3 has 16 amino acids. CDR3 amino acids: CASSQGGQGGDYGYTF. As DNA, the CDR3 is TGTGCCAGCAGCCAAGGCGGGCAGGGAGGGGACTATGGCTACACCTTC.

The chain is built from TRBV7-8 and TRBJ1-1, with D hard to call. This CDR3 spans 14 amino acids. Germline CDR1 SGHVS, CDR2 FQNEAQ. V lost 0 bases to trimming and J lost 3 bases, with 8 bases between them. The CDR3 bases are TGTGCCAGCAGCTTAGCGCTGGGCCACACTGAAGCTTTCTTT. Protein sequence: CASSLALGHTEAFF.

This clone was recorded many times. Here the CDR3 DNA reads TGTGCCAGCAGCCCGGACAGGAGCTATGGCTACACCTTC. It translates to CASSPDRSYGYTF. This chain links TRBV5-6 with TRBJ1-2; 7 positions agree with TRBD1. The CDR3 has 13 amino acids. V lost 4 bases to trimming and J lost 4 bases; unmatched junction nucleotides: 4. The germline V gene encodes CDR1 SGHDT and CDR2 YYEEEE. The full variable domain, with the rest looked up from reference TRBV5-6 and TRBJ1-2, is DAGVTQSPTHLIKTRGQQVTLRCSPKSGHDTVSWYQQALGQGPQFIFQYYEEEERQRGNFPDRFSGHQFPNYSSELNVNALLLGDSALYLCASSPDRSYGYTFGSGTRLTVV.

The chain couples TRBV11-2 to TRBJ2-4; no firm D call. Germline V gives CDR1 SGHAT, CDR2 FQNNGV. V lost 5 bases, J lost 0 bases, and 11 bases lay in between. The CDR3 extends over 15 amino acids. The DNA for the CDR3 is TGTGCCAGCAGCCTCCATCGACTAGCCAAAAACATTCAGTACTTC. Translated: CASSLHRLAKNIQYF.

CDR3 in amino acids: CASSMQGTYNEQFF. Written as DNA, the CDR3 is TGTGCCAGTAGTATGCAGGGTACCTACAATGAGCAGTTCTTC. The chain joins TRBV19 to TRBJ2-1; D is perhaps TRBD1 (5 bases). CDR1 is LNHDA and CDR2 is SQIVND in the germline V gene (reference sequence). The CDR3 loop spans 14 amino acids. Trimming pared 3 bases from V and 2 bases from J, leaving 8 bases between.

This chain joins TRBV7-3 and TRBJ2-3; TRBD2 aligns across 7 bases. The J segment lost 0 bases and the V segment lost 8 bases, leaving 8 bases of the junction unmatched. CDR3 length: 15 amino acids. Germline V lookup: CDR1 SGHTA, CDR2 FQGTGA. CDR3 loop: CASRRRAGSTDTQYF. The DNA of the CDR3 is TGTGCCAGCCGTCGGCGAGCGGGGAGCACAGATACGCAGTATTTT. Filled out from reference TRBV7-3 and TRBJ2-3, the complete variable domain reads GAGVSQTPSNKVTEKGKYVELRCDPISGHTALYWYRQSLGQGPEFLIYFQGTGAADDSGLPNDRFFAVRPEGSVSTLKIQRTERGDSAVYLCASRRRAGSTDTQYFGPGTRLTVL.

The CDR3 DNA reads TGCAGCGTCGGGACCTCCCTTAACTATGGCTACACCTTC. Its translation: CSVGTSLNYGYTF. The chain links TRBV29-1 to TRBJ1-2, with D perhaps TRBD1 (5 bases). Germline loops: CDR1 SQVTM, CDR2 ANQGSEA. Trimming pared 6 bases from V and 1 base from J, leaving 12 bases between. This CDR3 comprises 13 residues.

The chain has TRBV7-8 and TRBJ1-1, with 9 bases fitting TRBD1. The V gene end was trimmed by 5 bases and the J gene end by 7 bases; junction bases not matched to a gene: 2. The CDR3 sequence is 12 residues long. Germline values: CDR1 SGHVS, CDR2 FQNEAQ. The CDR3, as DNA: TGTGCCAGCAGCCCGGGACAGGGTGAAGCTTTCTTT. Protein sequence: CASSPGQGEAFF.

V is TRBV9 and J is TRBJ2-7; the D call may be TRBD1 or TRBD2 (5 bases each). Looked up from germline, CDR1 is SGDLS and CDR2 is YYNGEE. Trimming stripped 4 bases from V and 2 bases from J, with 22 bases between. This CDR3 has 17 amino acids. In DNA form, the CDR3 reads TGTGCCAGCAGCCCTCAGGCCGGGGCCTCGAAGGCCTACGAGCAGTACTTC. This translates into CASSPQAGASKAYEQYF.

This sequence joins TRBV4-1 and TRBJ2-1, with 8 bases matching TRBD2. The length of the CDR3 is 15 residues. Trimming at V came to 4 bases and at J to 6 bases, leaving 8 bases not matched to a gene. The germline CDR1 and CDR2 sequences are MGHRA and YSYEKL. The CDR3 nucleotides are TGCGCCAGCAGCCTCAGCGGGAGAGGGGGCAATGAGCAGTTCTTC. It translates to CASSLSGRGGNEQFF.

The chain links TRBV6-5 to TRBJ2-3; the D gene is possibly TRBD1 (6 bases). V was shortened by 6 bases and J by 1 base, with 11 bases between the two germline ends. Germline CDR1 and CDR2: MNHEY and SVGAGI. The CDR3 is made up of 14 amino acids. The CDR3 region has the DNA TGTGCCAGCAGCTACAGGGATCGCACAGATACGCAGTATTTT. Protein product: CASSYRDRTDTQYF.

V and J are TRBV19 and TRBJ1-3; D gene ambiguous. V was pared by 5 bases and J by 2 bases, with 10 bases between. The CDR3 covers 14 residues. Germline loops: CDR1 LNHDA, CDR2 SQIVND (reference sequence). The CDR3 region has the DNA TGTGCCAGTAGTTGGGCTAGCGCTGGAAACACCATATATTTT. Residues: CASSWASAGNTIYF.

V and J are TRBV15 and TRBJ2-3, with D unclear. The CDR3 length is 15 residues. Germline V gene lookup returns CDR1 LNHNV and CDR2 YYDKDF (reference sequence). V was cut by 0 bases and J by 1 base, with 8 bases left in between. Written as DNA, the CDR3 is TGTGCCACCAGCAGAGAGGGGTTACGCACAGATACGCAGTATTTT. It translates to CATSREGLRTDTQYF.